This record concerns one T cell receptor beta chain sequence. This clonotype was picked up a small number of times. Its antigen remains unidentified. Qualities for individual bases were not recorded, and no much larger clone is one base off. Stable Graves' hyperthyroidism was defined as no progression to ophthalmopathy during 18 months of follow-up. The hyperthyroidism patients were between 18 and 65 years old and newly diagnosed, with a disease duration of less than 2 months. Any patient with an uncontrolled infection, another autoimmune disease, pregnancy or lactation was excluded. Diagnoses were based on clinical symptoms, serum thyroxine and TRAb, thyroid ultrasound and orbital computed tomography. Ficoll-Paque density gradient centrifugation was used to isolate PBMCs from 8 to 10 ml of fresh peripheral blood. Trizol reagent was used to extract total RNA, and RNA quality was then checked on an Agilent 2100 Bioanalyzer.

TCR beta CDR3 regions were amplified from RNA transcripts. The first round of RT-PCR for the TCR CDR3 was performed with the HTBI primer set and the Qiagen OneStep RT-PCR kit. Libraries were constructed in a second round of multiplex PCR, after which size selection and purification were carried out. The libraries were sequenced on an Illumina HiSeq2000 using paired-end 100 bp reads. On the study's bioinformatics: SOAPnuke was used to process the raw data, throwing out any read that contained adapters or uncalled bases, had a mean Phred below 15, or lacked an exact constant-primer or identifier match. High-quality paired reads were merged with COPE v1.2.5, and unique nucleotide sequences were defined as clonotypes. MiTCR v1.1 was used to align clonotypes to the IMGT TRBV, TRBD and TRBJ reference segments. Only V-J combinations with frequency above 0.0001, covering 99.2% of repertoires, were analysed. A TCS score was defined as the ratio of F50 (clonal expansion) to E x V (chaos), with BLOSUM62-based TCRdist applied between CDR3 peptides within each V-J. Welch's t-statistics and random forest reduced around 550 V-J features to under 15, which were used in a naive Bayes classifier (R e1071). Thyroid-blood repertoire similarity was quantified with the Morisita-Horn index. TCRdb reprocessing: public reads trimmed at Q25 with fastp, clones called with MiXCR, in-frame beta chains kept. Duplicate CDR3 protein sequences are folded into a single record with the most common DNA and genes. These V and J calls originate from TCRdb's pipeline instead of the authors' own analysis. The sample data list 700,000 to 850,000 distinct CDR3 sequences, and around 40% of these were observed just once. The ten largest clones add up to roughly 31% of the sample.

These data are taken from a study of T cells in Graves' hyperthyroidism and ophthalmopathy (dated 2019 in TCRdb). About the full investigation: Peripheral blood samples were taken at initial diagnosis, before any treatment was given. The roughly 94 discovery patients were randomly split 7:3 into training and test sets. Thyroid tissue and blood T-cell repertoires from six Graves' hyperthyroidism patients were also compared in the study. An independent validation cohort of around 19 hyperthyroidism patients and over 15 patients who later progressed to ophthalmopathy tested prospective prediction of ophthalmopathy. To identify TCR V-J signatures that set the groups apart, the researchers used a discovery cohort of more than 95 patients, made up of about 44 with Graves' ophthalmopathy and about 60 with stable Graves' hyperthyroidism. The paper reports TCR Vbeta CDR3 sequencing of more than 120 peripheral blood samples: under 45 ophthalmopathy, about 75 hyperthyroidism and around 17 progressor patients. After blood sampling, hyperthyroidism patients were treated with methimazole at a starting dose of 30 mg daily, and ophthalmopathy patients were treated with high-dose intravenous methylprednisolone.

From the germline V gene, CDR1 is SGHTA and CDR2 is FQGNSA. Ends trimmed: V by 4 bases, J by 7 bases; bases unmatched to a gene: 10. Taken from cysteine to phenylalanine, the CDR3 has 16 residues. Only the CDR3 part of the read is kept: 48 bases, read in frame from the first base. Findings and caveats that apply to the study as a whole: A 13 V-J signature model separated ophthalmopathy from stable hyperthyroidism, with approximately 87% sensitivity and about 81% specificity in cross-validation and 80%/75% in testing. Sample size was not statistically predetermined, and blinding of investigators to group allocation was not performed. Most expanded thyroid clonotypes (frequency above 0.001) were also detected in blood, suggesting blood repertoires may reflect thyroid immune responses. During validation, the model predicted progression to ophthalmopathy a median of around 7 months ahead of onset, with just under 71% sensitivity and less than 85% specificity.

The sequence derives from a woman aged 40 to 50 with Graves' hyperthyroidism. This chain is built from TRBV7-2 and TRBJ2-5, with 12 middle bases fitting TRBD2. Sequences were obtained from blood. Here the CDR3 is given as CASSSWTSGALGTQYF. At the DNA level, the sequence is TGTGCCAGCAGCTCCTGGACTAGCGGGGCCCTCGGGACCCAGTACTTC.